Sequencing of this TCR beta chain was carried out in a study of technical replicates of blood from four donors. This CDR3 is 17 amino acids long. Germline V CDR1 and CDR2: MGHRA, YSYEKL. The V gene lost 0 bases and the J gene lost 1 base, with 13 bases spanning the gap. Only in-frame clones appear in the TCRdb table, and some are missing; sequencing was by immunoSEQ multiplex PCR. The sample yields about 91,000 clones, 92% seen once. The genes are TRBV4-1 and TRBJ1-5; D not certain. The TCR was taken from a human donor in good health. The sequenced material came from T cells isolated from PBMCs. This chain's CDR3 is CASSQDRGKGSNQPQHF. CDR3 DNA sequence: TGCGCCAGCAGCCAAGACAGAGGGAAGGGAAGCAATCAGCCCCAGCATTTT.